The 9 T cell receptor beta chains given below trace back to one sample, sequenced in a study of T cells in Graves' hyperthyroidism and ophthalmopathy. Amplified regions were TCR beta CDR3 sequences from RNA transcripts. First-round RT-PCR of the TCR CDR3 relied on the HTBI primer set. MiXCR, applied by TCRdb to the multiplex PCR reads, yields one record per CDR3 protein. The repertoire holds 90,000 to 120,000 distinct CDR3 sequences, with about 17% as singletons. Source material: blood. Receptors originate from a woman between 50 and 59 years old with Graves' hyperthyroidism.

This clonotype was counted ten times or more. The CDR3 sequence: CASIGSGRGATDTQYF. The CDR3 DNA reads as TGTGCCAGCATCGGTAGCGGGAGAGGGGCCACAGATACGCAGTATTTT. J is TRBJ2-3 and V is TRBV27; 9 bases map to TRBD2. The V gene end was trimmed by 7 bases and the J gene end by 2 bases; junction bases not matched to a gene: 10. Looked up from germline, CDR1 is MNHEY and CDR2 is SMNVEV (reference sequence). The length of the CDR3 is 16 residues.

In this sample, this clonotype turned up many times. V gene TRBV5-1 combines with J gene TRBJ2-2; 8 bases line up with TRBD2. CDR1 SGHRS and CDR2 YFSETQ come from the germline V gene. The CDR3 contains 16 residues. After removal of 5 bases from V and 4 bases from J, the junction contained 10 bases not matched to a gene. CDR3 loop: CASRRGGFVFTGELFF. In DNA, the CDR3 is TGCGCCAGCAGGCGCGGGGGGTTTGTTTTCACCGGGGAGCTGTTTTTT.

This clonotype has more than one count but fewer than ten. The CDR3 DNA reads as TGTGCCAGCAGCGCAGTGGGAGGGCCCGATGTAACTGAAGCTTTCTTT. Protein: CASSAVGGPDVTEAFF. The genes are TRBV9 and TRBJ1-1; no clear D. CDR3 length: 16 amino acids. Trimming pared 3 bases from V and 5 bases from J, leaving 20 bases between. Germline V gene data show CDR1 as SGDLS and CDR2 as YYNGEE.

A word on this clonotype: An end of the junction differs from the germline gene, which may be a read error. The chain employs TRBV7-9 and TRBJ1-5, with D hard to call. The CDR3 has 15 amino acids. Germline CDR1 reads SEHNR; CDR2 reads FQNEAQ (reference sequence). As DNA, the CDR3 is TGTGTCAGCAGCTTATTTCCCCCTGACAATCAGCCCCAGCATTTT. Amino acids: CVSSLFPPDNQPQHF. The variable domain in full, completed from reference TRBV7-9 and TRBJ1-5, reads DTGVSQNPRHKITKRGQNVTFRCDPISEHNRLYWYRQTLGQGPEFLTYFQNEAQLEKSRLLSDRFSAERPKGSFSTLEIQRTEQGDSAMYLCVSSLFPPDNQPQHFGDGTRLSIL.

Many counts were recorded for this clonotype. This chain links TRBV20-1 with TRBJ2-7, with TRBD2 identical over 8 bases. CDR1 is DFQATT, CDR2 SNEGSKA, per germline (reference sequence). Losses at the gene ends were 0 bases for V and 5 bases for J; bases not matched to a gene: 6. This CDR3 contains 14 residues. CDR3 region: CSARDRTSRNEQYF. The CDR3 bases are TGCAGTGCTAGAGACAGGACTAGCCGGAACGAGCAGTACTTC.

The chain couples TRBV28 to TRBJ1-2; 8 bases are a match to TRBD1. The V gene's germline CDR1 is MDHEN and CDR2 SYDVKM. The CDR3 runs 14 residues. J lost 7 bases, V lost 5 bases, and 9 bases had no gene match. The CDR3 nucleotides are TGTGCCAGCAGTCCCCGGGCAGGGGGCTTTGGCTACACCTTC. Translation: CASSPRAGGFGYTF.

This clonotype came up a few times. DNA of the CDR3: TGCGCCAGCAGCCAACCGACCAAAGGGTCCACTGAAGCTTTCTTT. Protein product: CASSQPTKGSTEAFF. The chain is built from TRBV4-1 and TRBJ1-1, with unresolved D. This CDR3 is 15 amino acids long. Germline CDR1 reads MGHRA; CDR2 reads YSYEKL. V was pared by 2 bases and J by 4 bases, with 14 bases between.

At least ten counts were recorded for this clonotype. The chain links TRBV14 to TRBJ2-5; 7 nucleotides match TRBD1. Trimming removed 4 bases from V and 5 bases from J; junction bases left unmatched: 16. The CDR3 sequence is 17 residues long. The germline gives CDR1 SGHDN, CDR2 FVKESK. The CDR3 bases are TGTGCCAGCAGCCCTTTAGCAAACAGGGGCCGCCGGGAGACCCAGTACTTC. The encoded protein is CASSPLANRGRRETQYF.

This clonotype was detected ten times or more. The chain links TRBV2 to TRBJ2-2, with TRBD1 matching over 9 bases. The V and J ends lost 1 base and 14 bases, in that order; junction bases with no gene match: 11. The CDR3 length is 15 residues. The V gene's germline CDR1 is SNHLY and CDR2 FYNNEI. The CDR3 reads CASSEDRGQWRGLFF. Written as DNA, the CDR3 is TGTGCCAGCAGTGAAGACAGGGGGCAATGGCGGGGACTGTTTTTT.